These 27 T cell receptor beta chains were all obtained from the same sample, sequenced in a study of prognosis after radiotherapy for stage I lung cancer. Two rounds of multiplex PCR amplified TCR beta CDR3 from genomic DNA. The authors ran first-round PCR with primers specific to each TRBV and TRBJ gene. TCRdb re-called the multiplex PCR reads through MiXCR, storing one row per CDR3 protein. The sample lists around 14,000 distinct CDR3 sequences, about 27% occurring once. The starting material was PBMCs, obtained before or after stereotactic body radiation therapy (not recorded which). The receptors derive from a donor of 50 years or more with non-small cell lung cancer.

The table lists this clonotype with many counts. CDR3 in DNA: TGTGCCAGCAGTTACCTTGGGACTAGCGGATATTCGGGCCGGGAGACCCAGTACTTC. It yields the protein CASSYLGTSGYSGRETQYF. J is TRBJ2-5 and V is TRBV6-5; TRBD2 aligns across 11 bases. The germline gives CDR1 MNHEY, CDR2 SVGAGI. The CDR3 consists of 19 residues. V shed 2 bases and J 5 bases; nucleotides not matched to a gene: 16.

This clonotype was seen repeatedly, ten times or more. CDR3 protein: CASSLNPVTALGKNIQYF. In DNA, the CDR3 is TGTGCCAGCAGTTTAAATCCCGTGACGGCGCTAGGCAAAAACATTCAGTACTTC. This chain connects TRBV12-3 or TRBV12-4 to TRBJ2-4; no clear D gene. The CDR3 loop spans 18 amino acids. Trimming took off 2 bases at V and 3 bases at J, with 20 bases between the two ends.

At least ten counts were recorded for this clonotype. This chain links TRBV20-1 with TRBJ2-5, with 9 positions matching TRBD2. Germline CDR1 and CDR2: DFQATT and SNEGSKA (reference sequence). CDR3 length: 15 residues. Unmatched junction bases numbered 10, after V lost 3 bases and J lost 5 bases. CDR3 sequence reads: CSASPIAGEWETQYF. The DNA for the CDR3 is TGCAGTGCTAGTCCGATAGCGGGGGAGTGGGAGACCCAGTACTTC.

This clonotype is categorized as medium-sized. This chain uses TRBV20-1 with TRBJ1-6, with a weak D call TRBD1 (5 bases). V lost 3 bases and J 7 bases, leaving 13 bases between the germline ends. Germline V CDR1 and CDR2: DFQATT, SNEGSKA (reference sequence). The CDR3 runs 14 residues. CDR3 sequence: CSARMVRGNSPLHF. The CDR3 DNA sequence: TGCAGTGCTAGGATGGTCCGGGGCAATTCACCCCTCCACTTT.

As concerns this clonotype: A far larger clone differs by one base, so this is likely a read error. The chain uses TRBV6-8 and TRBJ2-7; the D gene is possibly TRBD2 (5 bases). This CDR3 is built from 12 residues. Per germline, CDR1 MNHGY and CDR2 SAAAGT. The CDR3 region is CVPYVGAYEQYF. The CDR3 DNA reads as TGTGTCCCATACGTGGGAGCCTACGAGCAGTACTTC.

This clonotype was seen many times. An end of the junction does not agree with germline; a read error may underlie this. The genes are TRBV7-7 and TRBJ1-5; TRBD1 matches at 8 bases. The CDR3 consists of 16 residues. Per germline, CDR1 SSHAT and CDR2 FNYEAQ (reference sequence). In DNA form, the CDR3 reads TGTGCTAGCAGCCCGAAGGACAGGGACCGTAATCAGCCCCAGCATTTT. Amino acid sequence: CASSPKDRDRNQPQHF.

This clonotype was detected many times. The rearrangement uses TRBV29-1 and TRBJ2-1, with 8 bases aligning to TRBD2. Germline V CDR1 and CDR2: SQVTM, ANQGSEA. The V and J ends lost 6 bases and 13 bases, in that order; junction bases with no gene match: 8. The CDR3 is made up of 11 amino acids. Written as DNA, the CDR3 is TGCAGCGTCCTTAGCGGGGCAGAACAGTTCTTC. It specifies CSVLSGAEQFF.

This clonotype has ten or more counts. The rearrangement joins TRBV29-1 to TRBJ2-1; possible D gene TRBD2, 5 bases. V was trimmed by 3 bases and J by 0 bases, leaving 12 bases between them. The V gene's germline CDR1 is SQVTM and CDR2 ANQGSEA. The CDR3 has 15 residues. CDR3 DNA sequence: TGCAGCGTTGATCCGGGGAGTCTCTCCTACAATGAGCAGTTCTTC. It is translated as CSVDPGSLSYNEQFF.

This chain links TRBV5-4 with TRBJ2-2; 7 bases map to TRBD2. This CDR3 spans 16 amino acids. Germline CDR1 SGHNT, CDR2 YYREEE (reference sequence). J gave up 7 bases and V 4 bases, and 13 bases lay outside the gene matches. CDR3 protein: CASSDFLGLVNGELFF. The CDR3, as DNA: TGTGCCAGCAGCGACTTCCTAGGACTAGTGAACGGGGAGCTGTTTTTT.

This clonotype was observed at least ten times. The chain couples TRBV2 to TRBJ2-6; D is possibly TRBD1 (6 bases). Trimming removed 8 bases at V and 3 bases at J, with 20 bases between. CDR3 size: 17 residues. Germline values: CDR1 SNHLY, CDR2 FYNNEI. In DNA, the CDR3 is TGTGCCAGCTTCGGTCGACAAGGGGGTGATGGGGCCAACGTCCTGACTTTC. The encoded protein is CASFGRQGGDGANVLTF.

This clonotype was observed at least ten times. The chain recombines TRBV3-1 with TRBJ2-7, with D possibly being TRBD2 (5 bases). V was shortened by 0 bases and J by 2 bases, with 14 bases between the two germline ends. CDR3 length: 16 residues. CDR1 and CDR2 (germline): LGHDT, YNNKEL (reference sequence). CDR3 region: CASSQDFVLRAYEQYF. CDR3 coding DNA: TGTGCCAGCAGCCAAGATTTCGTTTTGAGGGCCTACGAGCAGTACTTC.

On this clonotype: This sequence is one base from a far larger clone and is likely a read error. The rearrangement uses TRBV6-4 and TRBJ2-1; D gene ambiguous. The CDR3 runs 14 residues. The germline gives CDR1 MRHNA, CDR2 SNTAGT. V was shortened by 6 bases and J by 3 bases, with 12 bases between the two germline ends. The CDR3 DNA is TGTGCCAGCAGACCTGGAGTCGGCTACAATGAGCAGTTCTTC. As protein: CASRPGVGYNEQFF.

This clonotype occurred many times. V gene TRBV18 combines with J gene TRBJ2-1; D unresolved. This CDR3 region has 13 residues. The V gene's germline CDR1 is KGHSH and CDR2 LQKENI. With 0 bases removed from V and 6 bases from J, the gap between germline ends came to 6 bases. CDR3 bases: TGTGCCAGCTCACCACCGTCGACCAATGAGCAGTTCTTC. Translating it yields CASSPPSTNEQFF.

This clonotype was counted at least ten times. This chain connects TRBV7-2 to TRBJ2-7; the D gene is possibly TRBD2 (6 bases). Trimming removed 2 bases at V and 2 bases at J, with 10 bases between. CDR3 length: 14 residues. Germline assignment: CDR1 SGHTA and CDR2 FQGNSA. CDR3 loop: CASSLYSSAYEQYF. The CDR3 DNA sequence: TGTGCCAGCAGCTTATATTCTAGCGCCTACGAGCAGTACTTC.

This clonotype was found many times. The rearrangement joins TRBV15 to TRBJ1-1; no clear D gene. CDR1 LNHNV and CDR2 YYDKDF come from the germline V gene (reference sequence). The V end was cut by 5 bases, the J end by 5 bases, with 12 bases between. There are 13 residues in the CDR3. The DNA for the CDR3 is TGTGCCACCAGCGCCGCGCGGCAGACTGAAGCTTTCTTT. This gives the protein CATSAARQTEAFF.

The sample holds many counts of this clonotype. V gene TRBV7-2 combines with J gene TRBJ2-7; 7 bases align to TRBD2. V trimming: 5 bases; J trimming: 0 bases; junction bases outside the gene matches: 13. Per the germline V gene, CDR1 is SGHTA and CDR2 is FQGNSA. This CDR3 contains 17 residues. This chain's CDR3 is CASSMTSHAAYSYEQYF. DNA for the CDR3: TGTGCCAGCAGCATGACTAGCCACGCGGCCTACTCCTACGAGCAGTACTTC.

This clonotype showed up many times. The chain employs TRBV13 and TRBJ1-1; D is ambiguous. Trimming stripped 0 bases from V and 0 bases from J, with 8 bases between. CDR3 length: 15 residues. The germline V gene has CDR1 PRHDT and CDR2 FYEKMQ (reference sequence). The CDR3 DNA reads TGTGCCAGCAGCTTAGGTGGAGAGATGAACACTGAAGCTTTCTTT. This translates into CASSLGGEMNTEAFF.

Ten or more counts support this clonotype. The V and J genes are TRBV6-1 and TRBJ1-1; a possible D gene is TRBD1 (5 bases). The CDR3 runs 13 residues. CDR1 is MNHNS and CDR2 is SASEGT in the germline V gene. The V gene lost 2 bases and the J gene lost 7 bases, with 11 bases spanning the gap. CDR3 region: CASSERGPHEAFF. For the CDR3, the DNA is TGTGCCAGCAGTGAAAGGGGCCCACATGAAGCTTTCTTT.

Remarks on this clonotype: A clone one base away is much larger, so this may be a read error. CDR3 bases: TGCGCCAGCAGCCAAGAAAGGGGGGCTAGCCGGGGGGCCGCAGATACGCAGTATTTT. Translation gives CASSQERGASRGAADTQYF. The chain links TRBV4-1 to TRBJ2-3; tentative D call: TRBD2 (7 bases). Germline V lookup: CDR1 MGHRA, CDR2 YSYEKL. V shed 0 bases and J shed 4 bases, with 23 bases lying between them. The CDR3 length is 19 residues.

This clonotype came up once. V usage is TRBV10-3 and J usage is TRBJ2-3; tentative D call: TRBD1 (6 bases). The length of the CDR3 is 15 residues. CDR1 is ENHRY and CDR2 is SYGVKD in the germline V gene. The V gene lost 6 bases and the J gene lost 0 bases, with 13 bases spanning the gap. CDR3 sequence: CAIRGQDRSTDTQYF. In nucleotides, the CDR3 is TGTGCCATCAGAGGCCAGGACAGAAGCACAGATACGCAGTATTTT.

A remark on this clonotype: A much larger clone lies one base from this, so it may be a read error. The CDR3 loop is CASSVPATEETQYF. The CDR3 DNA is TGTGCCAGCAGCGTCCCCGCGACAGAAGAGACCCAGTACTTC. This chain connects TRBV11-2 to TRBJ2-5; TRBD1 is a possible D gene (5 bases). Looked up from germline, CDR1 is SGHAT and CDR2 is FQNNGV. The V end was cut by 5 bases, the J end by 3 bases, with 13 bases between. The CDR3 is made up of 14 amino acids. Based on the CDR3 plus reference TRBV11-2 and TRBJ2-5, the full variable domain is EAGVAQSPRYKIIEKRQSVAFWCNPISGHATLYWYQQILGQGPKLLIQFQNNGVVDDSQLPKDRFSAERLKGVDSTLKIQPAKLEDSAVYLCASSVPATEETQYFGPGTRLLVL.

A word on this clonotype: With only one base between it and a far larger clone, this is likely a read error. V usage is TRBV6-2 or TRBV6-3 and J usage is TRBJ2-5; TRBD2 matches 14 bases. CDR1 MNHEY and CDR2 SVGEGT come from the germline V gene. The CDR3 is 18 amino acids. With V trimmed by 2 bases and J by 2 bases, 7 bases remained unmatched. The CDR3 sequence: CASSYGGTSGRGQETQYF. DNA for the CDR3: TGTGCCAGCAGTTACGGTGGGACTAGCGGGAGAGGGCAAGAGACCCAGTACTTC.

This clonotype appeared a single time. The CDR3 DNA reads as TGTGCCAGCACTAAGGAGAGGGCCTATAGCACAGATACGCAGTATTTT. Residues: CASTKERAYSTDTQYF. The chain combines TRBV2 with TRBJ2-3; D might be TRBD2 (5 bases). Trimming left V 7 bases short and J 0 bases short, with 17 bases between. Germline CDR1 SNHLY, CDR2 FYNNEI. The CDR3 is made up of 16 amino acids.

The chain combines TRBV7-2 with TRBJ2-7, with D possibly being TRBD2 (7 bases). This CDR3 has 14 amino acids. Germline assignment: CDR1 SGHTA and CDR2 FQGNSA. Deletions cut 7 bases from V and 4 bases from J, with 17 bases between. In nucleotides, the CDR3 is TGTGCCAGCATCTCGGGGGGCGTGGTTTACGAGCAGTACTTC. Amino acid sequence: CASISGGVVYEQYF.

A remark on this clonotype: An end of the junction does not agree with germline; a read error may underlie this. The chain couples TRBV20-1 to TRBJ2-7; 7 nucleotides line up with TRBD2. Per germline, CDR1 DFQATT and CDR2 SNEGSKA (reference sequence). The CDR3 has 14 residues. The CDR3 DNA reads as TGCAGTGCTAGGGCCGGGACTAACTCCTACGAGAAGTACTTT. It encodes CSARAGTNSYEKYF.

By sample fraction, this clonotype is medium-sized (0.01 to 0.1%). The chain is built from TRBV11-2 and TRBJ2-3; TRBD2 matches at 8 bases. Germline CDR1 is SGHAT and CDR2 is FQNNGV. This CDR3 is built from 16 residues. The V and J ends lost 4 bases and 5 bases, in that order; junction bases with no gene match: 11. Here the CDR3 DNA reads TGTGCCAGCAGCTACAGCGGGGGCAGCGGGGGAGATACGCAGTATTTT. This sequence encodes CASSYSGGSGGDTQYF.

In its sample, this clonotype was seen many times. V usage is TRBV20-1 and J usage is TRBJ1-6; TRBD1 agrees at 10 bases. The germline V gene encodes CDR1 DFQATT and CDR2 SNEGSKA (reference sequence). V was pared by 3 bases and J by 5 bases, with 1 base of the junction left unmatched. This CDR3 spans 14 amino acids. The CDR3 loop reads CSARTGGDNSPLHF. CDR3 DNA: TGCAGTGCTAGGACAGGGGGCGATAATTCACCCCTCCACTTT.